This T cell receptor (beta chain) was captured in a study of OX40 agonist ivuxolimab in advanced cancers. About the research overall: Three patients, one with hepatocellular carcinoma and two with cutaneous melanoma, achieved partial responses.

This CDR3 has 13 residues. V shed 7 bases, J shed 2 bases, and the junction held 2 bases outside the gene matches. Germline CDR1 is LNHDA and CDR2 is SQIVND (reference sequence). Collection of blood occurred at baseline, at cycle 4 day 1, and at cycle 7 day 1. Repertoires were generated with immunoSEQ multiplex PCR, while TCRdb's copy carries only in-frame clones and drops some. The sample carries some 46,000 clones, 80% recorded once. This clone was counted only a few times. The TCR was taken from an adult with an advanced solid tumor such as melanoma, head and neck, liver or kidney cancer. The V and J genes are TRBV19 and TRBJ1-5; 7 bases match TRBD1. The sample consisted of CD4+ or CD8+ T cells sorted from blood, taken in a trial of the OX40 agonist ivuxolimab. CDR3 region: CASNGQGNQPQHF. As DNA, the CDR3 is TGTGCCAGTAATGGACAGGGCAATCAGCCCCAGCATTTT.